These 4 T cell receptor beta chains came from one sample sequenced in a study of shared clonotypes between healthy human individuals. Libraries were prepared by immunoSEQ multiplex PCR; TCRdb keeps only in-frame clonotypes and omits some of them. The repertoire holds about 2.2 million clones, with approximately 94% as singletons. Naive-designated CD8 cells lacked CD45RO, were positively enriched for CCR7, and omitted terminally differentiated effector memory CD45RA+ cells. Sequencing was carried out using naive CD8+ T cells from PBMCs. The receptors derive from a man younger than 30 in good health. Some clones in this sample may be carry-over from other donors' samples.

The chain links TRBV4-1 to TRBJ2-3, with 13 bases aligning to TRBD2. This CDR3 region has 15 residues. Germline CDR1 is MGHRA and CDR2 is YSYEKL. The junction had 3 bases not matched to a gene; V was cut back by 4 bases and J by 5 bases. CDR3 in amino acids: CASSPTSGRGDTQYF. DNA for the CDR3: TGCGCCAGCAGCCCTACTAGCGGGAGGGGAGATACGCAGTATTTT.

The chain joins TRBV28 to TRBJ2-2; tentative D call: TRBD2 (6 bases). Trimming stripped 3 bases from V and 3 bases from J, with 20 bases between. CDR3 length equals 18 residues. Germline assignment: CDR1 MDHEN and CDR2 SYDVKM. CDR3: CASSFTEGGKPDTGELFF. As DNA, the CDR3 is TGTGCCAGCAGTTTTACAGAGGGCGGGAAACCTGACACCGGGGAGCTGTTTTTT.

This chain joins TRBV9 and TRBJ2-7; 10 bases line up with TRBD1. The V gene end was trimmed by 3 bases and the J gene end by 2 bases; junction bases not matched to a gene: 5. This CDR3 is 15 amino acids long. Germline V gene sequence: CDR1 SGDLS, CDR2 YYNGEE. The CDR3 spells CASSGGQGIPYEQYF. CDR3 DNA: TGTGCCAGCAGCGGGGGACAGGGGATTCCCTACGAGCAGTACTTC.

In its sample, this clone was seen once. The chain employs TRBV7-9 and TRBJ1-4; the D is unclear. The length of the CDR3 is 14 residues. Germline-derived CDR1 and CDR2 are SEHNR and FQNEAQ (reference sequence). Trimming took 5 bases from V and 7 from J, leaving 14 bases between them. This chain's CDR3 is CASSPPAWGEKLFF. As DNA, the CDR3 is TGTGCCAGCAGCCCCCCAGCATGGGGTGAAAAACTGTTTTTT.